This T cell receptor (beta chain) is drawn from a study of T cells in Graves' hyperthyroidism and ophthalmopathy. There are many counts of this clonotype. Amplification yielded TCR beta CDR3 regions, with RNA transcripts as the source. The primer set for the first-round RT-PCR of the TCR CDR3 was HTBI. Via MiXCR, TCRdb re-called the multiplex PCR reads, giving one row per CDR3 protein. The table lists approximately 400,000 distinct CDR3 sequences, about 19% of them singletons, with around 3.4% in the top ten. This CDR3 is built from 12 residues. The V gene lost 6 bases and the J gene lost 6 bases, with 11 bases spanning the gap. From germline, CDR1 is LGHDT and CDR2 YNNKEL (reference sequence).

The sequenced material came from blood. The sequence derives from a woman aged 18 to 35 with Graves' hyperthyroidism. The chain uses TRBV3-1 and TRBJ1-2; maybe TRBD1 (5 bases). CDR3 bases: TGTGCCAGCAGGCGAGACAGCGATGGCTACACCTTC. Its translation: CASRRDSDGYTF.